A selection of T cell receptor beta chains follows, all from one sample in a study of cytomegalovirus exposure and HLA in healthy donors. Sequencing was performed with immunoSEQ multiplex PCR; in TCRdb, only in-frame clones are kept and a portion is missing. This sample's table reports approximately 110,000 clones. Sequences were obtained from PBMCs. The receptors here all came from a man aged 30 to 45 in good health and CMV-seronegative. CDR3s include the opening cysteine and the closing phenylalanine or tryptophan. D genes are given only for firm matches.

CDR3aa: CASRSSDRSAYEQYF
CDR3nt: TGCGCCAGCCGAAGTTCGGACAGGTCTGCCTACGAGCAGTACTTC
len: 15
v_gene: TRBV10-2
d_gene: TRBD1
j_gene: TRBJ2-7

CDR3aa: CAWSPGYSGNTIYF
CDR3nt: TGTGCCTGGAGTCCGGGGTACTCTGGAAACACCATATATTTT
len: 14
v_gene: TRBV30
d_gene: -
j_gene: TRBJ1-3

CDR3aa: CASSSLGGEGYNEQFF
CDR3nt: TGTGCCAGCAGCTCCCTTGGGGGGGAGGGATACAATGAGCAGTTCTTC
len: 16
v_gene: TRBV11-2
d_gene: TRBD2
j_gene: TRBJ2-1

CDR3aa: CAISTGTNYGYTF
CDR3nt: TGTGCCATCTCGACAGGGACGAACTATGGCTACACCTTC
len: 13
v_gene: TRBV28
d_gene: TRBD1
j_gene: TRBJ1-2

CDR3aa: CASSLGGNYEQYF
CDR3nt: TGCGCCAGCAGTCTAGGGGGCAACTACGAGCAGTACTTC
len: 13
v_gene: TRBV4-1
d_gene: TRBD1
j_gene: TRBJ2-7

CDR3aa: CASSLGRGGNTGELFF
CDR3nt: TGTGCCAGCAGCTTAGGACGAGGCGGAAACACCGGGGAGCTGTTTTTT
len: 16
v_gene: TRBV7-6
d_gene: -
j_gene: TRBJ2-2

CDR3aa: CASSLSGGEQFF
CDR3nt: TGTGCCAGCAGTTTAAGTGGCGGTGAGCAGTTCTTC
len: 12
v_gene: TRBV27
d_gene: -
j_gene: TRBJ2-1

CDR3aa: CAIGREPPDTQYF
CDR3nt: TGTGCCATCGGACGGGAGCCCCCAGATACGCAGTATTTT
len: 13
v_gene: TRBV10-3
d_gene: -
j_gene: TRBJ2-3

CDR3aa: CASSPGGGGSAKNIQYF
CDR3nt: TGCGCCAGCAGCCCGGGGGGCGGGGGGTCCGCCAAAAACATTCAGTACTTC
len: 17
v_gene: TRBV4-1
d_gene: TRBD2
j_gene: TRBJ2-4

CDR3aa: CASSLKAGGPTNEQYF
CDR3nt: TGTGCCAGCAGCTTGAAAGCGGGAGGGCCTACGAACGAGCAGTACTTC
len: 16
v_gene: TRBV5-4
d_gene: TRBD2
j_gene: TRBJ2-7

CDR3aa: CASSPLGASGQETQYF
CDR3nt: TGTGCCAGCAGCCCTCTCGGAGCTAGCGGCCAAGAGACCCAGTACTTC
len: 16
v_gene: TRBV2
d_gene: TRBD2
j_gene: TRBJ2-5

CDR3aa: CAWSLQLNTEAFF
CDR3nt: TGTGCCTGGAGTTTACAGTTGAACACTGAAGCTTTCTTT
len: 13
v_gene: TRBV30
d_gene: -
j_gene: TRBJ1-1

CDR3aa: CASSDRVTYEQYF
CDR3nt: TGTGCCAGCAGTGACAGGGTAACCTACGAGCAGTACTTC
len: 13
v_gene: TRBV2
d_gene: -
j_gene: TRBJ2-7

CDR3aa: CASSETGRIFNTGELFF
CDR3nt: TGTGCCAGCAGCGAAACAGGGCGCATCTTTAACACCGGGGAGCTGTTTTTT
len: 17
v_gene: TRBV9
d_gene: -
j_gene: TRBJ2-2

CDR3aa: CASSRDSLYEQYF
CDR3nt: TGTGCCAGCAGCCGGGACAGCCTTTACGAGCAGTACTTC
len: 13
v_gene: TRBV5-5
d_gene: TRBD1
j_gene: TRBJ2-7

CDR3aa: CASSRDANIQYF
CDR3nt: TGTGCCAGCAGTCGGGATGCGAACATTCAGTACTTC
len: 12
v_gene: TRBV2
d_gene: -
j_gene: TRBJ2-4

CDR3aa: CAWMTGEVGELFF
CDR3nt: TGTGCCTGGATGACAGGTGAAGTCGGGGAGCTGTTTTTT
len: 13
v_gene: TRBV30
d_gene: -
j_gene: TRBJ2-2

CDR3aa: CAISVSLSVNGYTF
CDR3nt: TGTGCCATCAGTGTCTCGCTCTCGGTGAATGGCTACACCTTC
len: 14
v_gene: TRBV10-3
d_gene: -
j_gene: TRBJ1-2

CDR3aa: CASSARAYNEQFF
CDR3nt: TGTGCCAGCAGCGCGCGGGCCTACAATGAGCAGTTCTTC
len: 13
v_gene: TRBV11-2
d_gene: -
j_gene: TRBJ2-1

CDR3aa: CASSLKTGGLETQYF
CDR3nt: TGTGCCAGCAGCTTGAAGACAGGGGGCTTGGAGACCCAGTACTTC
len: 15
v_gene: TRBV5-4
d_gene: TRBD1
j_gene: TRBJ2-5

CDR3aa: CASSIRLTGHEQYF
CDR3nt: TGTGCCAGTAGTATTAGGCTAACAGGGCACGAGCAGTACTTC
len: 14
v_gene: TRBV19
d_gene: -
j_gene: TRBJ2-7

CDR3aa: CASTLSGGQTYEQYF
CDR3nt: TGTGCCAGCACCCTTTCTGGCGGCCAAACCTACGAGCAGTACTTC
len: 15
v_gene: TRBV5-5
d_gene: -
j_gene: TRBJ2-7

CDR3aa: CASSYQGPRSETQYF
CDR3nt: TGTGCCAGCAGCTACCAGGGTCCGCGGAGTGAGACCCAGTACTTC
len: 15
v_gene: TRBV11-2
d_gene: -
j_gene: TRBJ2-5

CDR3aa: CTSSQVKAGGPFNEQYF
CDR3nt: TGCACCAGCAGCCAAGTGAAAGCGGGAGGGCCGTTTAACGAGCAGTACTTC
len: 17
v_gene: TRBV1
d_gene: -
j_gene: TRBJ2-7

CDR3aa: CASSLPDSYNQPQHF
CDR3nt: TGTGCCAGCAGTTTACCTGACAGTTACAATCAGCCCCAGCATTTT
len: 15
v_gene: TRBV28
d_gene: -
j_gene: TRBJ1-5

CDR3aa: CASSLIPTGANTEAFF
CDR3nt: TGCGCCAGCAGCTTGATTCCAACAGGGGCGAACACTGAAGCTTTCTTT
len: 16
v_gene: TRBV5-1
d_gene: TRBD1
j_gene: TRBJ1-1

CDR3aa: CASSETGISQPQHF
CDR3nt: TGCGCCAGCAGTGAAACAGGGATTAGTCAGCCCCAGCATTTT
len: 14
v_gene: TRBV10-2
d_gene: -
j_gene: TRBJ1-5

CDR3aa: CSVQQGYEQYF
CDR3nt: TGCAGCGTTCAACAGGGCTACGAGCAGTACTTC
len: 11
v_gene: TRBV29-1
d_gene: -
j_gene: TRBJ2-7

CDR3aa: CASSLKSGYSYEQYF
CDR3nt: TGTGCCAGCAGTTTAAAATCGGGGTACTCCTACGAGCAGTACTTC
len: 15
v_gene: TRBV28
d_gene: -
j_gene: TRBJ2-7

CDR3aa: CSVGGRVADTQYF
CDR3nt: TGCAGCGTTGGAGGCCGGGTGGCAGATACGCAGTATTTT
len: 13
v_gene: TRBV29-1
d_gene: -
j_gene: TRBJ2-3

CDR3aa: CAGTSAPSGANVLTF
CDR3nt: TGTGCCGGGACTAGCGCGCCCTCTGGGGCCAACGTCCTGACTTTC
len: 15
v_gene: TRBV6-1
d_gene: TRBD2
j_gene: TRBJ2-6

CDR3aa: CASSLSDYNEQFF
CDR3nt: TGTGCCAGCAGCCTGAGCGACTACAATGAGCAGTTCTTC
len: 13
v_gene: TRBV7-3
d_gene: -
j_gene: TRBJ2-1

CDR3aa: CASSKGDGRTDTQYF
CDR3nt: TGTGCCAGCAGCAAGGGGGACGGGAGGACAGATACGCAGTATTTT
len: 15
v_gene: TRBV6-4
d_gene: -
j_gene: TRBJ2-3

CDR3aa: CASSSTVRGVFGAFF
CDR3nt: TGTGCCAGCAGCTCCACCGTCCGGGGAGTCTTTGGAGCTTTCTTT
len: 15
v_gene: TRBV11-2
d_gene: -
j_gene: TRBJ1-1

CDR3aa: CASSEWGRSYEQYF
CDR3nt: TGTGCCAGCAGTGAATGGGGCAGATCCTACGAGCAGTACTTC
len: 14
v_gene: TRBV6-1
d_gene: -
j_gene: TRBJ2-7

CDR3aa: CAWRRLAGGTDTQYF
CDR3nt: TGTGCCTGGCGAAGACTAGCGGGAGGAACAGATACGCAGTATTTT
len: 15
v_gene: TRBV30
d_gene: TRBD2
j_gene: TRBJ2-3

CDR3aa: CASSYPDRIFGEQYF
CDR3nt: TGTGCCAGCAGTTACCCGGACAGGATTTTCGGGGAGCAGTACTTC
len: 15
v_gene: TRBV6-5
d_gene: TRBD1
j_gene: TRBJ2-7

CDR3aa: CASSLALGGKLFF
CDR3nt: TGTGCCAGCAGCTTAGCGCTGGGGGGAAAACTGTTTTTT
len: 13
v_gene: TRBV7-9
d_gene: -
j_gene: TRBJ1-4

CDR3aa: CASSLYGGVVLEQYF
CDR3nt: TGTGCCAGCAGTTTATACGGGGGAGTCGTCCTCGAGCAGTACTTC
len: 15
v_gene: TRBV27
d_gene: -
j_gene: TRBJ2-7

CDR3aa: CASSGSTSGAFFSYEQYF
CDR3nt: TGTGCCAGCAGTGGGTCGACTAGCGGAGCCTTTTTCTCCTACGAGCAGTACTTC
len: 18
v_gene: TRBV25-1
d_gene: TRBD2
j_gene: TRBJ2-7

CDR3aa: CASSSRFKEVVGIYSNQPQHF
CDR3nt: TGTGCCAGCAGTTCACGCTTCAAGGAGGTAGTGGGGATTTATAGCAATCAGCCCCAGCATTTT
len: 21
v_gene: TRBV28
d_gene: -
j_gene: TRBJ1-5

CDR3aa: CASSPGTASNYGYTF
CDR3nt: TGTGCCAGCAGTCCGGGGACAGCAAGTAACTATGGCTACACCTTC
len: 15
v_gene: TRBV27
d_gene: TRBD1
j_gene: TRBJ1-2

CDR3aa: CASSPETSGNPYEQYF
CDR3nt: TGTGCCAGCAGTCCCGAGACTAGCGGGAACCCCTACGAGCAGTACTTC
len: 16
v_gene: TRBV27
d_gene: TRBD2
j_gene: TRBJ2-7

CDR3aa: CASERERNNEQFF
CDR3nt: TGTGCCTCAGAGCGGGAGAGGAACAATGAGCAGTTCTTC
len: 13
v_gene: TRBV10-3
d_gene: TRBD2
j_gene: TRBJ2-1

CDR3aa: CASSFLAGGAGELFF
CDR3nt: TGTGCCAGCAGTTTTCTAGCGGGAGGGGCCGGGGAGCTGTTTTTT
len: 15
v_gene: TRBV5-4
d_gene: TRBD2
j_gene: TRBJ2-2